This is a list of T cell receptor beta chains from one sample in a study of T cells in localized non-small cell lung cancer. Produced via immunoSEQ multiplex PCR; TCRdb's table is partial and in-frame only. The table records approximately 72,000 clones, 80% to 90% of them present only once. Here the sequenced sample was peripheral blood, taken before any cancer treatment. The receptors were sampled from a female donor at least 60 years old with stage I lung adenocarcinoma. Both conserved end residues are part of each CDR3. D genes are given only for firm matches. Clone sizes are given selectively: once, few, many, or a class where the clone is expanded.

j_gene: TRBJ1-3; abundance: -; v_gene: TRBV9; d_gene: -; CDR3nt: TGTGCCAGCAGCGCCCGCAGAACCCCTGGAAACACCATATATTTT; CDR3aa: CASSARRTPGNTIYF
j_gene: TRBJ2-3; abundance: few; v_gene: TRBV18; d_gene: TRBD2; CDR3nt: TGTGCCAGCTCATCGACTAGCGGGGCTAGCACAGATACGCAGTATTTT; CDR3aa: CASSSTSGASTDTQYF
j_gene: TRBJ2-3; abundance: -; v_gene: TRBV5-4; d_gene: TRBD2; CDR3nt: TGTGCCAGCAGCACGGGACTAGTAGCAGATACGCAGTATTTT; CDR3aa: CASSTGLVADTQYF
j_gene: TRBJ1-1; abundance: -; v_gene: TRBV18; d_gene: TRBD1; CDR3nt: TGTGCCAGCTCAGACAGGGTCTCGCTCACTGAAGCTTTCTTT; CDR3aa: CASSDRVSLTEAFF
j_gene: TRBJ2-5; abundance: -; v_gene: TRBV11-3; d_gene: -; CDR3nt: TGTGCCAGCACGATGGACCAATGGAAGGAGACCCAGTACTTC; CDR3aa: CASTMDQWKETQYF
j_gene: TRBJ1-5; abundance: once; v_gene: TRBV7-9; d_gene: -; CDR3nt: TGTGCCAGCAGCTTTGGACAGCCCAATCAGCCCCAGCATTTT; CDR3aa: CASSFGQPNQPQHF
j_gene: TRBJ1-1; abundance: few; v_gene: TRBV6-5; d_gene: -; CDR3nt: TGTGCCAGCGGGCAGAACACTGAAGCTTTCTTT; CDR3aa: CASGQNTEAFF
j_gene: TRBJ1-5; abundance: -; v_gene: TRBV2; d_gene: -; CDR3nt: TGTGCCAGCAGCCCTCCAAGTTTAGGTAACTTTTCGCCCCAGCATTTT; CDR3aa: CASSPPSLGNFSPQHF
j_gene: TRBJ2-7; abundance: -; v_gene: TRBV5-1; d_gene: -; CDR3nt: TGCGCCAGCAGCTTGGCCCTTCAGGGAGGCTACGAGCAGTACTTC; CDR3aa: CASSLALQGGYEQYF
j_gene: TRBJ2-1; abundance: -; v_gene: TRBV9; d_gene: TRBD1; CDR3nt: TGTGCCAGCAGCACCCGGGGACAGGGGAATTACAATGAGCAGTTCTTC; CDR3aa: CASSTRGQGNYNEQFF
j_gene: TRBJ2-7; abundance: -; v_gene: TRBV11-1; d_gene: TRBD2; CDR3nt: TGTGCCAGCAGCCTGGGGACTAGCAAATCCGAGCAGTACTTC; CDR3aa: CASSLGTSKSEQYF
j_gene: TRBJ2-7; abundance: -; v_gene: TRBV11-2; d_gene: -; CDR3nt: TGTGCCAGCAGCTTAGCAGTGGAGCAGTACTTC; CDR3aa: CASSLAVEQYF
j_gene: TRBJ1-1; abundance: -; v_gene: TRBV5-6; d_gene: -; CDR3nt: TGTGCCAGCAGCTTGGGCTTCAACACTGAAGCTTTCTTT; CDR3aa: CASSLGFNTEAFF
j_gene: TRBJ1-2; abundance: -; v_gene: TRBV2; d_gene: -; CDR3nt: TGTGCCAGCAGTCCACAGGCTAACTATGGCTACACCTTC; CDR3aa: CASSPQANYGYTF
j_gene: TRBJ2-7; abundance: -; v_gene: TRBV5-5; d_gene: -; CDR3nt: TGTGCCAGCACCCCCAGTCCGGGGGCGGGGTACGAGCAGTACTTC; CDR3aa: CASTPSPGAGYEQYF
j_gene: TRBJ1-1; abundance: -; v_gene: TRBV6-1; d_gene: -; CDR3nt: TGTGCCAGCAGTATAGGCCGGGAGAACACTGAAGCTTTCTTT; CDR3aa: CASSIGRENTEAFF
j_gene: TRBJ2-2; abundance: -; v_gene: TRBV10-1; d_gene: -; CDR3nt: TGCGCCAGCAGTATAGGCCCAAACACCGGGGAGCTGTTTTTT; CDR3aa: CASSIGPNTGELFF
j_gene: TRBJ2-5; abundance: -; v_gene: TRBV27; d_gene: TRBD1; CDR3nt: TGTGCCAGCAGTTTTTCGGGACAGCACCAAGAGACCCAGTACTTC; CDR3aa: CASSFSGQHQETQYF